This T cell receptor (beta chain) was recovered during a study of control samples from healthy donors and cancer patients. Profiled with immunoSEQ multiplex PCR; TCRdb holds only in-frame clones, not every one. Of 120,000 or so clones listed, about 92% are singletons. Germline V gene sequence: CDR1 SGHNT, CDR2 YYREEE (reference sequence). The CDR3 covers 14 residues. The V gene lost 0 bases and the J gene lost 1 base, with 7 bases spanning the gap. This receptor was identified in a middle-aged man with head and neck cancer. Sequenced: PBMCs. The V call is TRBV5-4, the J call TRBJ1-1; D is undetermined. The CDR3, as DNA: TGTGCCAGCAGCTTGGTCGGCAGGAACACTGAAGCTTTCTTT. This sequence encodes CASSLVGRNTEAFF.